Listed below are T cell receptor beta chains from one sample, sequenced in a study of cytomegalovirus exposure and HLA in healthy donors. Sequenced by immunoSEQ multiplex PCR; TCRdb stores in-frame clones only, minus some. This table has roughly 190,000 clones, approximately 86% appearing once. Sequencing input: PBMCs. The source of these receptors is a young woman in good health and CMV-seronegative. Each CDR3 is given with its conserved first and last residue. The D gene is left open where the match is weak. Not all rows give a size; the values are once, few, many and, for expanded clones, a class.

V: TRBV11-2; J: TRBJ1-1; length: 11; size: .; D: .; DNA: TGTGCCAGCAGCCTCGTTACTGAAGCTTTCTTT; CDR3: CASSLVTEAFF
V: TRBV27; J: TRBJ2-2; length: 14; size: .; D: .; DNA: TGTGCCAGCAATTCGATAGGAGAGCCCGGGGAGCTGTTTTTT; CDR3: CASNSIGEPGELFF
V: TRBV5-1; J: TRBJ2-2; length: 16; size: .; D: .; DNA: TGCGCCAGCAGCCCGGAACTCGGGCCTCAGGGCGGGGAGCTGTTTTTT; CDR3: CASSPELGPQGGELFF
V: TRBV7-2; J: TRBJ2-1; length: 17; size: .; D: .; DNA: TGTGCCAGCAGCTTAGTGGTTTTGAGGGACTCCTACAATGAGCAGTTCTTC; CDR3: CASSLVVLRDSYNEQFF
V: TRBV7-2; J: TRBJ1-2; length: 15; size: .; D: TRBD1; DNA: TGTGCCAGCAGCTTAACTGCGGCAGGGGGCAATGGCTACACCTTC; CDR3: CASSLTAAGGNGYTF
V: TRBV5-1; J: TRBJ2-7; length: 13; size: .; D: TRBD1; DNA: TGCGCCAGCAGTCTGGAGTCCAGGGGGAGAAAGAACTTC; CDR3: CASSLESRGRKNF
V: TRBV28; J: TRBJ2-7; length: 14; size: .; D: .; DNA: TGTGCCAGCCTTCCGGGGACATCTCCCTACGAGCAGTACTTC; CDR3: CASLPGTSPYEQYF
V: TRBV15; J: TRBJ2-5; length: 15; size: .; D: TRBD1; DNA: TGTGCCACCACCCGCCGGGGACAGGGTACGGAGACCCAGTACTTC; CDR3: CATTRRGQGTETQYF
V: TRBV19; J: TRBJ1-3; length: 14; size: .; D: TRBD1; DNA: TGTGCCAGTGGGACAGGGTTCTCTGGAAACACCATATATTTT; CDR3: CASGTGFSGNTIYF
V: TRBV5-1; J: TRBJ1-1; length: 16; size: .; D: TRBD1; DNA: TGCGCCAGCAGCTTGGAAGGGGGCCCGGGAATCGCTGAAGCTTTCTTT; CDR3: CASSLEGGPGIAEAFF
V: TRBV7-9; J: TRBJ2-7; length: 12; size: .; D: .; DNA: TGTGCCAGCAGCTTTACCCGAGACGAGCAGTACTTC; CDR3: CASSFTRDEQYF
V: TRBV9; J: TRBJ2-3; length: 17; size: .; D: TRBD2; DNA: TGTGCCAGCAGCCCCCAGAGGGCGGGGGGTGGGGCAGATACGCAGTATTTT; CDR3: CASSPQRAGGGADTQYF
V: TRBV29-1; J: TRBJ2-3; length: 14; size: .; D: TRBD1; DNA: TGCAGCGTTGGAAAGGGGGCAAGCACAGATACGCAGTATTTT; CDR3: CSVGKGASTDTQYF
V: TRBV19; J: TRBJ1-5; length: 18; size: once; D: .; DNA: TGTGCCAGTAGTATAGAGGTTCGGTTTCGGGGTCCGCGTCAGCCCCAGCATTTT; CDR3: CASSIEVRFRGPRQPQHF
V: TRBV19; J: TRBJ2-1; length: 15; size: .; D: TRBD1; DNA: TGTGCCAGTAGTCCCGACAGGGGCGTCTACAATGAGCAGTTCTTC; CDR3: CASSPDRGVYNEQFF
V: TRBV7-2; J: TRBJ2-3; length: 15; size: .; D: .; DNA: TGTGCCAGCAGCCTGACAGCTATAATCACAGATACGCAGTATTTT; CDR3: CASSLTAIITDTQYF
V: TRBV4-1; J: TRBJ2-1; length: 18; size: .; D: TRBD2; DNA: TGCGCCAGCAGCCAAGATCGCCGGGGACTAGCGGGAAACAATGAGCAGTTCTTC; CDR3: CASSQDRRGLAGNNEQFF
V: TRBV19; J: TRBJ1-5; length: 15; size: .; D: .; DNA: TGTGCCAGTAGTCCGGCGGGGGCCCTTGGGCAGCCCCAGCATTTT; CDR3: CASSPAGALGQPQHF
V: TRBV4-2; J: TRBJ2-7; length: 14; size: .; D: TRBD1; DNA: TGTGCCAGCAGCCCCCGGACAGGTACCTACGAGCAGTACTTC; CDR3: CASSPRTGTYEQYF
V: TRBV5-6; J: TRBJ2-7; length: 17; size: .; D: .; DNA: TGTGCCAGCAGCTTTGGGAGGGCGGGGACATACTCCTACGAGCAGTACTTC; CDR3: CASSFGRAGTYSYEQYF
V: TRBV5-4; J: TRBJ1-4; length: 13; size: .; D: .; DNA: TGTGCCAGCAGCTTGACAGGAAATGAAAAACTGTTTTTT; CDR3: CASSLTGNEKLFF
V: TRBV11-2; J: TRBJ1-3; length: 14; size: .; D: .; DNA: TGTGCCAGCAGCTCAATGGGCAGGGGCGCCACCATATATTTT; CDR3: CASSSMGRGATIYF
V: TRBV5-1; J: TRBJ1-5; length: 16; size: .; D: TRBD1; DNA: TGCGCCAGCAGCTTTGGGACAGGGGATGGCAATCAGCCCCAGCATTTT; CDR3: CASSFGTGDGNQPQHF
V: TRBV6-1; J: TRBJ2-7; length: 14; size: .; D: .; DNA: TGTGCCAGCAGTCGCCCGGGACACCTCTACGAGCAGTACTTC; CDR3: CASSRPGHLYEQYF
V: TRBV5-1; J: TRBJ1-5; length: 15; size: .; D: .; DNA: TGCGCCAGCAGCTTGGGGATGGGGGGGAATCAGCCCCAGCATTTT; CDR3: CASSLGMGGNQPQHF
V: TRBV9; J: TRBJ2-5; length: 14; size: few; D: TRBD1; DNA: TGTGCCAGCAGCGCCGGGACAGTGCAAGAGACCCAGTACTTC; CDR3: CASSAGTVQETQYF
V: TRBV9; J: TRBJ2-7; length: 12; size: .; D: .; DNA: TGTGCCAGCAGCCCCCGCGGCTACGAGCAGTACTTC; CDR3: CASSPRGYEQYF
V: TRBV6-4; J: TRBJ2-1; length: 14; size: .; D: TRBD2; DNA: TGTGCCAGCAGTCCCGGGACTAGCAGTAATGAGCAGTTCTTC; CDR3: CASSPGTSSNEQFF
V: TRBV9; J: TRBJ2-7; length: 14; size: .; D: TRBD2; DNA: TGTGCCAGCAGTGTAAGCGGGGGGACCTACGAGCAGTACTTC; CDR3: CASSVSGGTYEQYF
V: TRBV2; J: TRBJ1-5; length: 15; size: .; D: .; DNA: TGTGCCACCAGCGGGGGACTCGGGGGCAATCAGCCCCAGCATTTT; CDR3: CATSGGLGGNQPQHF
V: TRBV5-6; J: TRBJ2-7; length: 15; size: few; D: .; DNA: TGTGCCAGCAGTCCACAGGGCTTCACCTCCTACGAGCAGTACTTC; CDR3: CASSPQGFTSYEQYF
V: TRBV6-1; J: TRBJ2-1; length: 15; size: .; D: TRBD2; DNA: TGTGCCAGCAGTCCGCTAGCGGAAGGATACAATGAGCAGTTCTTC; CDR3: CASSPLAEGYNEQFF
V: TRBV19; J: TRBJ2-7; length: 16; size: .; D: TRBD2; DNA: TGTGCCAGTAGTATAGTAAGGGGACTACCCCTACGGGAGCAGTACTTC; CDR3: CASSIVRGLPLREQYF